These 2 T cell receptor beta chains were all obtained from the same sample, sequenced in a study of T-cell memory formation after mild COVID-19. From the 5' RACE reads, TCRdb called clonotypes with MiXCR, one entry per CDR3 protein. The data hold 150,000 to 200,000 distinct CDR3 sequences, with around a third observed a single time. Sequencing input: PBMCs or a T cell subset sorted from them (not recorded which). The origin of the receptors is an adult woman who had mild COVID-19 (a few samples of this study predate the infection). Cell type and time point are not known.

The chain is built from TRBV12-3 or TRBV12-4 and TRBJ2-2, with D tentatively TRBD2 (5 bases). The CDR3 length is 16 residues. The V end was cut by 5 bases, the J end by 3 bases, with 16 bases between. The CDR3 is CASSPKVASYTGELFF. CDR3 DNA sequence: TGTGCCAGCAGTCCTAAAGTGGCTAGCTACACCGGGGAGCTGTTTTTT.

J is TRBJ2-7 and V is TRBV4-2; D gene uncertain. The CDR3 consists of 14 residues. V was trimmed by 5 bases and J by 3 bases, leaving 14 bases between them. Germline V gene sequence: CDR1 LGHNA, CDR2 YNFKEQ. The chain's CDR3 is CASSALDGGYEQYF. Here the CDR3 DNA reads TGTGCCAGCAGCGCTCTAGATGGTGGCTACGAGCAGTACTTC.